This TCR beta chain appears in the sequencing data of a study of T cells after yellow fever vaccination. CDR1 and CDR2 from the germline V gene are SGHTA and FQGNSA. Trimming removed 5 bases from V and 4 bases from J, with 10 bases in between. The CDR3 extends over 13 amino acids. This clonotype was seen only a few times. TCRdb ran MiXCR on the 5' RACE reads and lists one entry per CDR3 protein. The table has 350,000 to 450,000 distinct CDR3 sequences, roughly 6.1% seen once; the top ten hold about 15%. This material consisted of PBMCs, taken 5 days after the yellow fever booster vaccination. This rearrangement joins TRBV7-2 to TRBJ2-3; D remains unclear. This sequence was found in a man aged 30-40 years who received the YFV17D yellow fever vaccine. The DNA for the CDR3 is TGTGCCAGCAGCCCTATGGGCCCAGATACGCAGTATTTT. It specifies CASSPMGPDTQYF.